The 17 T cell receptor beta chains given below trace back to one sample, sequenced in a study of blood T cell repertoires in COVID-19. Assay: immunoSEQ multiplex PCR; the TCRdb copy retains only in-frame clones and omits some. Of approximately 93,000 clones in the sample, just over 85% were seen once. Input material: peripheral blood. These receptors originate from a man between 50 and 59 years old with active or convalescent COVID-19.

This clone was found once. The chain employs TRBV9 and TRBJ1-6; no clear D. Germline assignment: CDR1 SGDLS and CDR2 YYNGEE. Trimming removed 0 bases at V and 4 bases at J, with 8 bases between. The CDR3 spans 15 residues. The CDR3 is CASSVAQSYNSPLHF. The CDR3 bases are TGTGCCAGCAGCGTAGCACAGAGTTATAATTCACCCCTCCACTTT.

This clone appeared once. The rearrangement joins TRBV7-2 to TRBJ1-1, with D tentatively TRBD1 (5 bases). The CDR3 length is 13 residues. The germline V gene has CDR1 SGHTA and CDR2 FQGNSA. V lost 5 bases and J lost 4, with 11 bases in between. The CDR3 DNA sequence: TGTGCCAGCAGCCCTTGGACAAGCACTGAAGCTTTCTTT. Translated: CASSPWTSTEAFF.

V gene TRBV10-2 combines with J gene TRBJ1-4, with TRBD1 identical over 7 bases. V gave up 5 bases and J gave up 4 bases; unmatched junction bases: 4. The CDR3 contains 14 residues. Germline V gene lookup returns CDR1 WSHSY and CDR2 SAAADI. The CDR3 loop is CASSHPGGNEKLFF. For the CDR3, the DNA is TGCGCCAGCAGTCACCCAGGGGGTAATGAAAAACTGTTTTTT.

This clone was detected only once. This rearrangement joins TRBV5-1 to TRBJ1-3, with 7 bases identical to TRBD1. V shed 4 bases and J 0 bases; nucleotides not matched to a gene: 7. Germline V lookup: CDR1 SGHRS, CDR2 YFSETQ. The CDR3 runs to 16 residues. For the CDR3, the DNA is TGCGCCAGCAGCCGGGACGGACAGGACTCTGGAAACACCATATATTTT. This gives the protein CASSRDGQDSGNTIYF.

This rearrangement joins TRBV2 to TRBJ2-2, with 7 bases fitting TRBD1. CDR3 size: 14 residues. The germline V gene has CDR1 SNHLY and CDR2 FYNNEI. After removal of 8 bases from V and 3 bases from J, the junction contained 6 bases not matched to a gene. The CDR3 DNA reads TGTGCCAGCCGCTCCGACAGGGACACCGGGGAGCTGTTTTTT. This encodes CASRSDRDTGELFF.

This clone was counted a few times. The chain uses TRBV7-2 and TRBJ1-2; 7 bases line up with TRBD1. This CDR3 contains 13 residues. Per the germline V gene, CDR1 is SGHTA and CDR2 is FQGNSA. Germline trimming cut 5 bases from V and 8 bases from J; bases unmatched to any gene: 8. The CDR3 protein is CASSPETGRGYTF. The CDR3 nucleotides read TGTGCCAGCAGCCCCGAGACAGGGCGGGGCTACACCTTC.

The rearrangement joins TRBV6-4 to TRBJ1-6, with 8 bases fitting TRBD1. The CDR3 is 14 amino acids. Germline CDR1 is MRHNA and CDR2 is SNTAGT. The V gene end was trimmed by 6 bases and the J gene end by 7 bases; junction bases not matched to a gene: 5. In DNA form, the CDR3 reads TGTGCCAGCAGATCCGGGACAGGAAATTCACCCCTCCACTTT. Protein product: CASRSGTGNSPLHF.

This chain links TRBV5-8 with TRBJ1-4; 7 bases map to TRBD1. V trimming: 2 bases; J trimming: 5 bases; junction bases outside the gene matches: 9. The germline V gene encodes CDR1 SGHTS and CDR2 YDEGEE. The CDR3 runs 16 residues. The CDR3: CASSLQGRIPNEKLFF. The DNA for the CDR3 is TGTGCCAGCAGCTTACAGGGGAGAATCCCGAATGAAAAACTGTTTTTT.

The chain couples TRBV5-4 to TRBJ2-1; a possible D gene is TRBD2 (5 bases). The CDR3 loop spans 15 amino acids. Germline V gene data show CDR1 as SGHNT and CDR2 as YYREEE (reference sequence). V shed 3 bases and J shed 9 bases, with 19 bases lying between them. The CDR3 DNA reads TGTGCCAGCAGCTCAAGGACCGAGGTCGAGGGTGAGCAGTTCTTC. It codes for CASSSRTEVEGEQFF.

V is TRBV2 and J is TRBJ1-5; D not resolved. V lost 3 bases to trimming and J lost 7 bases, with 10 bases between them. There are 13 residues in the CDR3. Looked up from germline, CDR1 is SNHLY and CDR2 is FYNNEI. The CDR3 is CASSERREQPQHF. The CDR3 DNA reads as TGTGCCAGCAGTGAGAGGAGGGAACAGCCCCAGCATTTT.

This clone was seen more than once but under ten times. The chain combines TRBV5-4 with TRBJ2-7; TRBD2 agrees at 8 bases. This CDR3 contains 15 residues. V lost 2 bases and J lost 1; bases outside the gene matches: 5. Per germline, CDR1 SGHNT and CDR2 YYREEE (reference sequence). The CDR3 sequence: CASSFGTSHSYEQYF. CDR3 sequence (DNA): TGTGCCAGCAGCTTTGGGACTAGTCATTCCTACGAGCAGTACTTC.

The rearrangement joins TRBV5-1 to TRBJ2-1, with 7 bases identical to TRBD1. V was pared by 3 bases and J by 2 bases, with 5 bases of the junction left unmatched. The germline CDR1 and CDR2 sequences are SGHRS and YFSETQ. CDR3 length: 15 residues. The DNA for the CDR3 is TGCGCCAGCAGCTCAGGACAGGCCCCCTACAATGAGCAGTTCTTC. Translating it yields CASSSGQAPYNEQFF.

The rearrangement joins TRBV19 to TRBJ2-6; maybe TRBD2 (6 bases). Trimming took off 2 bases at V and 0 bases at J, with 8 bases between the two ends. This CDR3 has 16 residues. The V gene's germline CDR1 is LNHDA and CDR2 SQIVND (reference sequence). The CDR3 region has the DNA TGTGCCAGTAGTATACTGGGGGGCTCTGGGGCCAACGTCCTGACTTTC. Its protein product is CASSILGGSGANVLTF.

The J gene is TRBJ1-4, the V gene TRBV6-5, with 11 bases identical to TRBD1. There are 15 residues in the CDR3. V was pared by 2 bases and J by 10 bases, with 6 bases of the junction left unmatched. Looked up from germline, CDR1 is MNHEY and CDR2 is SVGAGI. CDR3 sequence: CASSYEGQGVGKLFF. DNA of the CDR3: TGTGCCAGCAGTTACGAGGGACAGGGGGTAGGAAAACTGTTTTTT.

The chain recombines TRBV6-1 with TRBJ2-2; D not resolved. The CDR3 contains 14 residues. V lost 0 bases and J lost 7, with 9 bases in between. The germline V gene encodes CDR1 MNHNS and CDR2 SASEGT. For the CDR3, the DNA is TGTGCCAGCAGTGAAGCTAGAGGTTTCGGGGAGCTGTTTTTT. It specifies CASSEARGFGELFF.

CDR3 DNA: TGTGCCAGCAGCTTATTCGACAGATCCTACGAGCAGTACTTC. This encodes CASSLFDRSYEQYF. The gene calls are TRBV7-8 and TRBJ2-7; D perhaps matches TRBD1 (5 bases). The CDR3 runs to 14 residues. The germline V and J ends were trimmed by 2 bases and 1 base, with 9 bases remaining between them. CDR1 is SGHVS, CDR2 FQNEAQ, per germline.

The chain combines TRBV3-1 (or the pseudogene TRBV3-2) with TRBJ1-5; D is uncertain. CDR3 size: 12 residues. From germline, CDR1 is LGHDT and CDR2 YNNKEL (reference sequence). The V gene lost 6 bases and the J gene lost 6 bases, with 9 bases spanning the gap. CDR3 bases: TGTGCCAGCAGTATGAACTTTCAGCCCCAGCATTTT. As protein: CASSMNFQPQHF.